This T cell receptor beta chain derives from a study of PD-L1 blockade in urothelial cancer. Background on the study: Across blood samples, T cells had a median count of approximately 140,000.

Every PCR got spiked synthetic TCR analog templates. Assay used: immunoSEQ multiplex PCR; TCRdb lists only in-frame clones, some missing. Among approximately 50,000 clones listed, 88% were seen once. As to this clone: The target antigen is unknown.

Indicated time point: peripheral blood 6 weeks after treatment start. Findings of the study overall: For durable-benefit patients, tumor-associated blood clones expanded more at 3 weeks.

The CDR3 is 11 residues long. Trimming left V 5 bases short and J 8 bases short, with 9 bases between. In germline, CDR1 is SGHTA, CDR2 FQGNSA. V is TRBV7-2 and J is TRBJ1-2; TRBD1 is a possible D gene (5 bases). The sequencing here drew on PBMCs, taken around atezolizumab (anti-PD-L1) treatment. The origin of this receptor is a man aged 60 to 69 with urothelial cancer. The CDR3 DNA reads as TGTGCCAGCAGCCTCGGACACGGCTACACCTTC. Its translation is CASSLGHGYTF. The entire variable domain, with the rest obtained from reference TRBV7-2 and TRBJ1-2, is as follows: GAGVSQSPSNKVTEKGKDVELRCDPISGHTALYWYRQSLGQGLEFLIYFQGNSAPDKSGLPSDRFSAERTGGSVSTLTIQRTQQEDSAVYLCASSLGHGYTFGSGTRLTVV.